Listed below are T cell receptor beta chains from one sample, sequenced in a study of T cells in Graves' hyperthyroidism and ophthalmopathy. Each CDR3 protein is one row after TCRdb ran MiXCR on the multiplex PCR reads. The table records about 570,000 distinct CDR3 sequences, about 45% of them present only once. Sequenced input: peripheral blood or thyroid tissue (not recorded which). These receptors all come from an adult woman with Graves' disease, either hyperthyroidism or ophthalmopathy (not recorded which). The CDR3 runs from the conserved cysteine through the conserved F or W.

CDR3: CATSRVIGQGAREQYF; V: TRBV15
CDR3: CASSQIGRPNYGYTF; V: TRBV14
CDR3: CSARPGRQLNTEAFF; V: TRBV20-1
CDR3: CASSVVGSADIQYF; V: TRBV9
CDR3: CASMGHTVSGNTIYF; V: TRBV19
CDR3: CSAQTYEQYF; V: TRBV20-1
CDR3: CASSGRGRRNSPLHF; V: TRBV5-6
CDR3: CASSLRDLPPDTQYF; V: TRBV5-1
CDR3: CASSSYRATRDEKLFF; V: TRBV9
CDR3: CASRGTGLTEAFF; V: TRBV10-3
CDR3: CASSPPLGVDSSPLHF; V: TRBV7-9
CDR3: CAWSHTRANVLTF; V: TRBV30
CDR3: CATSDPGGTRNQPQHF; V: TRBV24-1
CDR3: CASSPTFLPAWAGNTIYF; V: TRBV6-5
CDR3: CASSDGSGFGEQFF; V: TRBV9
CDR3: CASTDHSGGYSNQPQHF; V: TRBV5-1
CDR3: CASSQNNRGDDEQYF; V: TRBV19
CDR3: CSARDVRHPTDTQYF; V: TRBV20-1
CDR3: CASRPSAGTGQYSNQPQHF; V: TRBV6-1
CDR3: CASSLTGGADQPQHF; V: TRBV11-2
CDR3: CSVFRPGLEQYF; V: TRBV20-1
CDR3: CAASSEGSDSPLHF; V: TRBV15
CDR3: CASSLNGLETQYF; V: TRBV7-3
CDR3: CATTRTDSYEQYF; V: TRBV10-3
CDR3: CASSVDERSYEQYF; V: TRBV13
CDR3: CSGHRARETQYF; V: TRBV29-1
CDR3: CSARDWQSQETQYF; V: TRBV20-1
CDR3: CASSLAGRVGNTIYF; V: TRBV7-6
CDR3: CASTRGPGVYGYTF; V: TRBV15
CDR3: CASGAGDRNTIYF; V: TRBV12-5
CDR3: CASSHYSGTQYF; V: TRBV4-1
CDR3: CASSHWDRPTQYF; V: TRBV7-2
CDR3: CASSSIRAEEETQYF; V: TRBV7-9
CDR3: CASSLSQGMSGYTF; V: TRBV7-9
CDR3: CASSEAGGGDTEAFF; V: TRBV7-3
CDR3: CASSEDWETQYF; V: TRBV2
CDR3: CAVQGGPDGANVLTF; V: TRBV10-3
CDR3: CASSLVVAGADEQFF; V: TRBV7-8
CDR3: CASSLDLAGGGYTF; V: TRBV7-8
CDR3: CSARTTGRNTEAFF; V: TRBV20-1
CDR3: CATSRGGDGAYEQYF; V: TRBV15
CDR3: CASSSLITQETQYF; V: TRBV28
CDR3: CASSLGTSGSHEQYF; V: TRBV5-5
CDR3: CASSETGVGNTF; V: TRBV14